This T cell receptor beta chain was retrieved from a study of T cells after yellow fever vaccination. As TCR cDNA was made by 5'RACE template switching, a universal primer site and UMIs were added. Each CDR3 protein is one row after TCRdb ran MiXCR on the 5' RACE reads. This sample has roughly 140,000 distinct CDR3 sequences, with about 7.7% found just once. This clonotype turned up a few times. Its antigen is as yet unknown. Study-level findings and limits: FACS-sorted repertoires might harbor abundant contaminating clonotypes from the bulk population. Overall, a small share of clonotypes was seen in both CD4 and CD8 compartments. A large majority of primary-vaccination clones showed up again after the booster (about 96% CD4, around 90% CD8).

Trimming left V 0 bases short and J 7 bases short, with 10 bases between. The length of the CDR3 is 13 residues. Germline V gives CDR1 SGDLS, CDR2 YYNGEE. The sample in question was CD4+ T cells sorted from PBMCs, obtained 5 days after the yellow fever booster vaccination. The chain recombines TRBV9 with TRBJ1-2; D is unresolved. This clonotype originated in a man aged 25 to 40 who received the YFV17D yellow fever vaccine. The DNA for the CDR3 is TGTGCCAGCAGCGTAGACGGTGTCGGTGGCTACACCTTC. It is translated as CASSVDGVGGYTF.